This T cell receptor beta chain was sequenced for a study of CD8 T cells in ankylosing spondylitis (dated by TCRdb to between 2016 and 2019). For context, the study as a whole: T cell receptor beta repertoires were profiled in healthy donors and ankylosing spondylitis patients so that disease-linked TCR variants could be found. Peripheral blood was sampled, and synovial fluid was also collected from ankylosing spondylitis patients. The full study cohort was made up of approximately 27 ankylosing spondylitis patients and roughly 100 healthy donors.

Broader findings and caveats from the paper: Significant enrichment of the disease-linked clones was reported in matched synovial fluid samples from ankylosing spondylitis patients. Some motif variants had previously been reported in the synovial fluid and blood of reactive arthritis patients, which suggests shared mechanisms of disease initiation. In peripheral blood, the disease-linked clones were found at relatively low frequencies and had a CD8+ phenotype. A TCR beta motif of fewer than 10 highly homologous amino acid variants appeared characteristic of blood from ankylosing spondylitis patients.

This clonotype was seen only a few times. There is no known antigen for this receptor. Nothing much larger sits one base from this clone, and base qualities are not available. TCRdb records Illumina HiSeq 2500 as the sequencer. TCR beta libraries were prepared by quantitative 5'-RACE with molecular barcodes. The authors processed their data as follows. Disease-linked TCR variants were identified with a new computational method built on a probabilistic model of VDJ rearrangement. The raw public reads went through TCRdb reprocessing: fastp at Q25, MiXCR clone calling, in-frame beta chains kept. Each record represents a unique CDR3 protein, reported with the most common genes and DNA among its rows. TCRdb, not the original authors, processed these V and J calls. Present in this sample are more than 600,000 distinct CDR3 sequences, around 20% of which were seen just once. Around 19% of the sample is taken by the ten largest.

Trimmed from V: 6 bases; trimmed from J: 5 bases; junction bases lacking a gene match: 13. CDR3 length: 15 amino acids, cysteine to phenylalanine. Just CDR3 DNA is preserved here, 45 bases in frame from base 1. CDR1 and CDR2, looked up from the germline V gene, are SQVTM and ANQGSEA. This TCR was sampled from a male donor with ankylosing spondylitis. The sequenced sample was blood, either unsorted or a sorted T cell fraction (not recorded which). The V and J segments used are TRBV29-1 and TRBJ2-7; 10 middle bases align to TRBD2. The sequenced DNA: TGCAGCGTGCGCCAAGTAGCGGGAGGTCCCCACGAGCAGTACTTC. Its protein reads: CSVRQVAGGPHEQYF.